The present TCR beta chain was sequenced within a study of blood T cell repertoires in COVID-19. Study context: There were acute and convalescent COVID-19 samples, and they came from the United States, Italy and Spain. T cells, B-cell-depleted T cells, or PBMCs supplied cDNA or gDNA.

The authors' processing: Amplified reference gene primers provided the basis for estimating nucleated cell counts. Measured with immunoSEQ multiplex PCR; TCRdb has only the in-frame clones, and not every one. D and trimming were read from the DNA, whereas the V and J calls and clone size are those reported in that table. The repertoire holds approximately 110,000 clones, with roughly 85% as singletons. Germline-derived CDR1 and CDR2 are MNHEY and SVGAGI. After removal of 6 bases from V and 7 bases from J, the junction contained 6 bases not matched to a gene. The CDR3 loop spans 13 amino acids. The specimen was peripheral blood. The genes are TRBV6-5 and TRBJ2-7, with 10 positions matching TRBD1. The clonotype originates from a human donor in a cohort sampled during active COVID-19. CDR3 sequence: CASRRQGAGEQYF. CDR3 sequence (DNA): TGTGCCAGCAGGAGACAGGGGGCGGGGGAGCAGTACTTC.